This record concerns one T cell receptor beta chain sequence. There are a few counts of this clone. There is no known antigen for this receptor. Base qualities are not recorded, but no much larger clone differs from it by a single base. Counted from cysteine to phenylalanine, this CDR3 has 16 amino acids. The only DNA kept is the CDR3, 48 bases in frame from the first base. V gives up 2 bases and J gives up 3 bases, and the segment between their germline ends measures 15 bases. Reading the germline V gene gives CDR1 SGDLS and CDR2 YYNGEE. This specimen belongs to a study of memory CD4+ T cells and cytomegalovirus serostatus (dated by TCRdb to about 2019). Describing the broader study: A total of about 33 healthy Belgian adults, of whom 9 were CMV seropositive and about 25 were CMV seronegative, were included in the cohort. To replicate a published TCR-based CMV serostatus classifier, the researchers sequenced the CD4+ memory TCRbeta repertoires of a Belgian cohort whose cytomegalovirus serostatus was known.

The research as a whole found: Among the 150 to 200 previously reported CMV-associated TCRbeta sequences, some 67 showed up in the CD4+ memory repertoires, with each one found in between one and five individuals. CMV serostatus prediction reached a median bootstrapped AUC of about 0.96 with the original framework and around 0.91 with a US-trained random forest. The original-framework classifier achieved a median bootstrapped AUC of 0.95 with a 95% CI of 0.76-1.00 on the Belgian cohort. The results were interpreted as suggesting that the CMV-associated TCR signature is largely present in the CD4+ memory repertoire. Only CD4+CD45RO+ memory cells were sequenced, in contrast to the original study, in which naive and memory CD4+ and CD8+ populations were covered.

The Quick-DNA Microprep Kit was used to extract genomic DNA from the sorted cells. Amplification of TCRbeta DNA was done with the immunoSEQ hsTCRbeta kit, following the protocol from the manufacturer. An Illumina MiSeq instrument was used to sequence the TCRbeta libraries. In the authors' own workflow: Removing out-of-frame sequences left a few million distinct TCRbeta sequences, an average of approximately 61,000 per individual. Each individual was scored by the count of 150 to 200 previously reported CMV-associated TCRbeta sequences and the total productive distinct TCRbeta count. A beta-binomial model was reimplemented in Python, and scikit-learn random forests with default parameters were trained on US cohort data. On the Belgian cohort, classifier performance was reported as the median AUC, along with percentile confidence intervals, across 10,000 bootstrap iterations. TCRdb took this table from immuneACCESS and kept in-frame rearrangements with V and J called. Such tables lack part of the clones; where checked against another copy, unresolved V genes explain under half of the gap, and the rest is unexplained. V and J calls and clone size follow that table, whereas D and trimming were derived from the DNA. This sample gives some 50,000 clones in total; around 78% of them show up just once. The ten largest make up more than 1.5% of the sample.

Single viable CD3+CD4+CD8-CD45RO+ cells were sorted as memory CD4+ T cells on a FACSAria II. CMV serostatus was assessed using a Roche Elecsys assay, by which serum IgG against CMV pp150, pp28, p38 and p52 was detected. After the samples were thawed, total CD4+ T cells were enriched through positive selection using CD4 magnetic microbeads. The samples came from a separate study whose specific focus was interrogating the CD4+ T cell memory repertoire. Peripheral blood mononuclear cells were isolated and cryopreserved following standard operating procedures; serum was stored at -80 °C. The staining relied on CD3-PerCP (BW264/56), CD4-APC (RPA-T4), CD45RO-PE (UCHT1) and CD8-Pacific Orange (3B5) antibodies, and Sytox blue was used to exclude non-viable cells.

Recombination joined TRBV9 with TRBJ2-1; D gene: possibly TRBD2, on 6 matching bases. The receptor's source is an adult in good health and CMV-seronegative. Source material: memory CD4+ T cells from blood. The DNA sequence is as follows: TGTGCCAGCAGCGTCAAGACTGGAGGGGTCTACAATGAGCAGTTCTTC. This encodes CASSVKTGGVYNEQFF.